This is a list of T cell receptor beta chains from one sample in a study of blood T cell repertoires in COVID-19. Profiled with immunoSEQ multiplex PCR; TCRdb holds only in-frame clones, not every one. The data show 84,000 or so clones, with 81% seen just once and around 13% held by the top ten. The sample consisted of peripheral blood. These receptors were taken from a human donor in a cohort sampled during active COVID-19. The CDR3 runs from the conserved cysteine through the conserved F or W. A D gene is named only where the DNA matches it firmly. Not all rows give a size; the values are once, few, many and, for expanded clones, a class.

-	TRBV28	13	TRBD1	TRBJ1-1	TGTGCCAGCAGGGGACAGGGGCAAACTGAAGCTTTCTTT	CASRGQGQTEAFF
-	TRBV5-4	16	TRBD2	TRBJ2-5	TGTGCCAGCAGCTTGGCCGGCGGGGGGGCGGGAAAGACCCAGTACTTC	CASSLAGGGAGKTQYF
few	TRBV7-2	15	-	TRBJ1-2	TGTGCCAGCAGCAACCGAGCGGGGAGCTATGGAGGCTACACCTTC	CASSNRAGSYGGYTF
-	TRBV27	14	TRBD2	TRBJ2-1	TGTGCCAGCAACCCGGGACTAGGTCTTAGTGAGCAGTTCTTC	CASNPGLGLSEQFF
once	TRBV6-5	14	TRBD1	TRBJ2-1	TGTGCCAGCTGGGACAGACTCTCCTACAATGAGCAGTTCTTC	CASWDRLSYNEQFF
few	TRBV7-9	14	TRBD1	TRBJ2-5	TGTGCCAGCAGCTGGGGACAGGGGCAAGAGACCCAGTACTTC	CASSWGQGQETQYF
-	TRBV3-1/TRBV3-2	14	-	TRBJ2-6	TGTGCCAGCAGCACAGGACAGGGGGCCAACGTCCTGACTTTC	CASSTGQGANVLTF
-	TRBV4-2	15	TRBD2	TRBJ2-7	TGTGCCAGCAGCCAAGATGGGACTAGCGGCTACGAGCAGTACTTC	CASSQDGTSGYEQYF
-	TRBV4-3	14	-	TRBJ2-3	TGCGCCAGCAGCCAAGATGGAGACACAGATACGCAGTATTTT	CASSQDGDTDTQYF
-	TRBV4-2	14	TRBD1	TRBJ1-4	TGTGCCAGCAGCCCAGGGACAGTAGAGGAAAAACTGTTTTTT	CASSPGTVEEKLFF
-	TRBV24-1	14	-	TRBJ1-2	TGTGCCACCAGTGACCGCAGGGGCTTTCGAGGCTACACCTTC	CATSDRRGFRGYTF
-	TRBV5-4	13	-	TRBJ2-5	TGTGCCAGCAGCTTGTTAAGCGAAGAGACCCAGTACTTC	CASSLLSEETQYF
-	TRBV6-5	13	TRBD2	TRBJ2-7	TGTGCCAGCAGGCCCGGGGGGGCGGGCGAGCAGTACTTC	CASRPGGAGEQYF
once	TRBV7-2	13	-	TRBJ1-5	TGTGCCAGCTCCCAGGAAAGCAATCAGCCCCAGCATTTT	CASSQESNQPQHF
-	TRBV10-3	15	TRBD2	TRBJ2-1	TGTGCCATCTCTCCCGCTAGCGGAGAGTACAATGAGCAGTTCTTC	CAISPASGEYNEQFF
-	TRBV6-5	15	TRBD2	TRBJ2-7	TGTGCCAGCAGTTACGGGGGGGACGGAACCTACGAGCAGTACTTC	CASSYGGDGTYEQYF
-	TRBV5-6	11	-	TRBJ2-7	TGTGCCAGCAGCTTGTATTACGAGCAGTACTTC	CASSLYYEQYF
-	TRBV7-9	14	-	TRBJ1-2	TGTGCCAGCAGCTTAGTGCGGGGGCGTAATGGCTACACCTTC	CASSLVRGRNGYTF
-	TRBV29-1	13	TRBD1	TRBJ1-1	TGCAGCGTGGCGACAGGGGTCAAGACTGAAGCTTTCTTT	CSVATGVKTEAFF
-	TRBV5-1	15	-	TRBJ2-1	TGCGCCAGCAGATTGGACGGGAGCTCCTACAATGAGCAGTTCTTC	CASRLDGSSYNEQFF
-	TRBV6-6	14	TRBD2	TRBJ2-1	TGTGCCGGCGGACTAGGGCAGGAATACAATGAGCAGTTCTTC	CAGGLGQEYNEQFF
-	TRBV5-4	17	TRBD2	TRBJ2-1	TGTGCCAGCAGGTTGACTAGCGGGGGGCCCGGCTTCAATGAGCAGTTCTTC	CASRLTSGGPGFNEQFF
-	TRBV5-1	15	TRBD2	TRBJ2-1	TGCGCCAGCAGCTCACGAAGCGGGAGGAACAATGAGCAGTTCTTC	CASSSRSGRNNEQFF
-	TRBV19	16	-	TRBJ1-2	TGTGCCAGTACCCCGTCTTTAGGACCCGGGGACTATGGCTACACCTTC	CASTPSLGPGDYGYTF
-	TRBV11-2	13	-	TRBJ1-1	TGTGCCAGCAGCTTAGGTGCCCCCCGGGATGCTTTCTTT	CASSLGAPRDAFF
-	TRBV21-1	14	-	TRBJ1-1	TGTGCCAGCAGCGGAGGACGGACGAACACTGAAGCTTTCTTT	CASSGGRTNTEAFF
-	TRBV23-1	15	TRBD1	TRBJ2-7	TGCGCCAGCAGTCAACCAGGGACAGGGGCCTACGAGCAGTACTTC	CASSQPGTGAYEQYF
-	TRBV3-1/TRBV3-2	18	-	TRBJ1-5	TGTGCCAGCAGCCATTATGGACAGTCCTTACTTAGCAATCAGCCCCAGCATTTT	CASSHYGQSLLSNQPQHF
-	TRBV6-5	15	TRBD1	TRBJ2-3	TGTGCCAGCAGTTACCTGGGACAGAGCACAGATACGCAGTATTTT	CASSYLGQSTDTQYF
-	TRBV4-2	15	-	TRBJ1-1	TGTGCCAGCAGCCAAGGCGAGTTCATGAACACTGAAGCTTTCTTT	CASSQGEFMNTEAFF
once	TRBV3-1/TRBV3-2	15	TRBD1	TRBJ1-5	TGTGCCAGCAGCCAAGGGACAGGGGGCCGGACGGCCCAGCATTTT	CASSQGTGGRTAQHF
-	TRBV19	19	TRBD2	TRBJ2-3	TGTGCCAGTAGTATCTTGAGCGGGGGAGTCACCTCTAGCACAGATACGCAGTATTTT	CASSILSGGVTSSTDTQYF
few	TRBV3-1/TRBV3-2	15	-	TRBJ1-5	TGTGCCAGCAGCCAAGGAGGGTTGAGCAATCAGCCCCAGCATTTT	CASSQGGLSNQPQHF
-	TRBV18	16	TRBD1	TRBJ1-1	TGTGCCAGCTCCCAGGGACAGGGGATAATGAACACTGAAGCTTTCTTT	CASSQGQGIMNTEAFF
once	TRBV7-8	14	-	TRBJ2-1	TGTGCCAGCACCTTGGGGGCCACCTACAATGAGCAGTTCTTC	CASTLGATYNEQFF
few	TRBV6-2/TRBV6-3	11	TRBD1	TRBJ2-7	TGTGCCAGCAGTCCCGGGGACAGGAGAACTTTC	CASSPGDRRTF
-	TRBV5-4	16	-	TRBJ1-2	TGTGCCAGCAGCTCTGGGACATTAAGGTCGGCCGCTGGCTACACCTTC	CASSSGTLRSAAGYTF
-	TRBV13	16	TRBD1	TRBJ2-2	TGTGCCAGCAGCACGAGACAGGGGGCGACCACCGGGGAGCTGTTTTTT	CASSTRQGATTGELFF
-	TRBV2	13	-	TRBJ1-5	TGTGCCAGCACCGAAAGGGGTTTCCAGCCCCAGCATTTT	CASTERGFQPQHF
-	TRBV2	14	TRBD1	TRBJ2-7	TGTGCCAGCAGGTTGACAGGGAATAGCTACGAGCAGTACTTC	CASRLTGNSYEQYF
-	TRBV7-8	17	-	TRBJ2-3	TGTGCCAGCAGCTTTGCCCTTGGCGGGGCCAAGGGGGATACGCAGTATTTT	CASSFALGGAKGDTQYF
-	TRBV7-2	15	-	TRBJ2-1	TGTGCCAGCAGCTTAGTTCGGGGGGCCGGTAGTGAGCAGTTCTTC	CASSLVRGAGSEQFF
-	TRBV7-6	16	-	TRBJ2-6	TGTGCCAGCAGCTTAGTTAGCCGCTCTGGGGCCAACGTCCTGACTTTC	CASSLVSRSGANVLTF
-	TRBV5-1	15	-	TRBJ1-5	TGCGCCAGCAGCCCCGGGGGAGGGAACAATCAGCCCCAGCATTTT	CASSPGGGNNQPQHF
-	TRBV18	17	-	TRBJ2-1	TGTGCCAGCTCACCCCTCTACTTGACAAGCTCCTACAATGAGCAGTTCTTC	CASSPLYLTSSYNEQFF
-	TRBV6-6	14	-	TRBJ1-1	TGTGCCAGCACCGGCAGGGGCAGGAACACTGAAGCTTTCTTT	CASTGRGRNTEAFF
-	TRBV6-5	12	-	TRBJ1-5	TGTGCCAGCGACAGGTCGGGCCAGCCCCAGCATTTT	CASDRSGQPQHF
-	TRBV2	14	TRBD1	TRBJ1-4	TGTGCCAGCAGTCGACAGGGACCTAATGAAAAACTGTTTTTT	CASSRQGPNEKLFF
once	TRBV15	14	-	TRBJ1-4	TGTGCCACCAGCAGAGATCTTGGCTTGGAAAAACTGTTTTTT	CATSRDLGLEKLFF
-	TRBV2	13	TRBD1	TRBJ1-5	TGTGCCAGCGAAACAGGGGGGAATCAGCCCCAGCATTTT	CASETGGNQPQHF
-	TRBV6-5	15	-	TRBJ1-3	TGTGCTGTGGGGGGGGGTCGAGCTATTGGAAACACCATATATTTT	CAVGGGRAIGNTIYF
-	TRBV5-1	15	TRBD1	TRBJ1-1	TGCGCCAGCAGCTTGGTTGGACAGGGTAACGGTGAAGCTTTCTTT	CASSLVGQGNGEAFF
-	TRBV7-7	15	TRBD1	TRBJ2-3	TGTGCTAGCAGTTCCGGGACAGGGAGGTCCGATACGCAGTATTTT	CASSSGTGRSDTQYF
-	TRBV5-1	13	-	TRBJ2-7	TGCGCCAGCAGCTTGGCAGGGACCTACGAGCAGTACTTC	CASSLAGTYEQYF